One sample yielded the 21 T cell receptor beta chains listed below, sequenced in a study of T cells in Graves' hyperthyroidism and ophthalmopathy. RNA transcripts yielded amplified TCR beta CDR3 regions. Researchers ran a first-round RT-PCR on the TCR CDR3 using the HTBI primer set. TCRdb fed the multiplex PCR reads into MiXCR, producing one record per CDR3 protein. This sample has about 600,000 distinct CDR3 sequences, with 14% found just once. The sequenced sample consisted of blood. These receptor sequences come from a woman between 18 and 30 years old with Graves' ophthalmopathy.

This clonotype has more than one count but fewer than ten. The chain uses TRBV19 and TRBJ2-7; weak D call: TRBD2 (5 bases). The CDR3 length is 13 residues. Between the trimmed V and J ends, which lost 3 bases and 0 bases, there was a span of 6 bases. Germline V CDR1 and CDR2: LNHDA, SQIVND (reference sequence). CDR3 protein: CASSMTNSYEQYF. Written as DNA, the CDR3 is TGTGCCAGTAGTATGACTAACTCCTACGAGCAGTACTTC. The full variable domain, rest sourced from reference TRBV19 and TRBJ2-7, is DGGITQSPKYLFRKEGQNVTLSCEQNLNHDAMYWYRQDPGQGLRLIYYSQIVNDFQKGDIAEGYSVSREKKESFPLTVTSAQKNPTAFYLCASSMTNSYEQYFGPGTRLTVT.

The chain has TRBV7-3 and TRBJ2-6, with D possibly matching TRBD1 (5 bases). V was cut by 5 bases and J by 0 bases, with 17 bases left in between. The CDR3 is made up of 18 amino acids. CDR1 SGHTA and CDR2 FQGTGA come from the germline V gene. The CDR3 coding sequence is TGTGCCAGCAGCCTGGGGCTTCTACGTAGCTCTGGGGCCAACGTCCTGACTTTC. The encoded protein is CASSLGLLRSSGANVLTF.

A few counts support this clonotype. The CDR3 spells CASSPGRREADTQYF. The CDR3 DNA reads TGTGCCAGCAGCCCCGGGAGAAGGGAGGCAGATACGCAGTATTTT. The chain carries TRBV9 and TRBJ2-3, with D possibly matching TRBD2 (6 bases). This CDR3 region has 15 residues. V was shortened by 4 bases and J by 4 bases, with 16 bases between the two germline ends. Germline V gives CDR1 SGDLS, CDR2 YYNGEE.

This clonotype was detected many times. V gene TRBV20-1 combines with J gene TRBJ2-7; TRBD1 might be the D (6 bases). Germline V gene lookup returns CDR1 DFQATT and CDR2 SNEGSKA (reference sequence). Deletions cut 6 bases from V and 1 base from J, with 16 bases between. The CDR3 length is 14 residues. CDR3 amino acids: CSAKGDLLSYEQYF. The CDR3 coding sequence is TGCAGTGCGAAGGGGGACCTACTTTCCTACGAGCAGTACTTC.

This clonotype has ten or more counts. The chain carries TRBV29-1 and TRBJ2-1; TRBD1 aligns across 7 bases. Germline V gene lookup returns CDR1 SQVTM and CDR2 ANQGSEA. The CDR3 spans 12 residues. This CDR3 is CGTGTAYNEQFF. The CDR3 nucleotides read TGCGGAACCGGGACAGCTTACAATGAGCAGTTCTTC.

This clonotype occurred many times. The J gene is TRBJ1-1, the V gene TRBV20-1; perhaps TRBD1 as D (5 bases). V was cut by 3 bases and J by 4 bases, with 18 bases left in between. The CDR3 loop spans 15 amino acids. Germline CDR1 reads DFQATT; CDR2 reads SNEGSKA (reference sequence). The CDR3 sequence is CSASPLWQGGTEAFF. The CDR3, as DNA: TGCAGTGCTAGTCCCCTCTGGCAGGGCGGCACTGAAGCTTTCTTT.

The sample holds many counts of this clonotype. V and J are TRBV6-2 or TRBV6-3 and TRBJ2-1, with a tentative D call TRBD2 (6 bases). The CDR3 runs to 17 residues. Trimming took off 2 bases at V and 0 bases at J, with 14 bases between the two ends. Per germline, CDR1 MNHEY and CDR2 SVGEGT. CDR3 residues: CASSYGTAGRSYNEQFF. The DNA for the CDR3 is TGTGCCAGCAGTTACGGGACGGCGGGACGCTCCTACAATGAGCAGTTCTTC.

This clonotype was seen many times. This chain links TRBV2 with TRBJ2-4, with a possible D match to TRBD1 (6 bases). Trimming left V 8 bases short and J 0 bases short, with 11 bases between. Looked up from germline, CDR1 is SNHLY and CDR2 is FYNNEI. The CDR3 runs 14 residues. CDR3 loop: CASRTEIAKNIQYF. CDR3 DNA: TGTGCCAGCCGGACAGAGATAGCCAAAAACATTCAGTACTTC.

The chain employs TRBV2 and TRBJ2-3, with TRBD2 identical over 14 bases. The CDR3 sequence is 17 residues long. The germline CDR1 and CDR2 sequences are SNHLY and FYNNEI. The J segment lost 3 bases and the V segment lost 6 bases, leaving 8 bases of the junction unmatched. The chain's CDR3 is CASRTGTSGRVTDTQYF. The CDR3 DNA follows: TGTGCCAGCAGAACCGGGACTAGCGGGAGAGTTACAGATACGCAGTATTTT.

This clonotype was seen a few times. The chain combines TRBV5-1 with TRBJ2-5; possibly TRBD2 for D (6 bases). CDR3 size: 14 residues. Deletions cut 0 bases from V and 4 bases from J, with 10 bases between. Germline CDR1 is SGHRS and CDR2 is YFSETQ. CDR3 region: CASSLGGVLETQYF. In DNA form, the CDR3 reads TGCGCCAGCAGCTTGGGCGGGGTACTAGAGACCCAGTACTTC. Full variable domain (remainder filled in from reference TRBV5-1 and TRBJ2-5): KAGVTQTPRYLIKTRGQQVTLSCSPISGHRSVSWYQQTPGQGLQFLFEYFSETQRNKGNFPGRFSGRQFSNSRSEMNVSTLELGDSALYLCASSLGGVLETQYFGPGTRLLVL.

This clonotype occurred many times. This chain links TRBV20-1 with TRBJ2-4; TRBD1 matches at 7 bases. V was clipped by 5 bases and J by 0 bases; unmatched bases: 7. The CDR3 spans 15 residues. Germline lookup yields CDR1 DFQATT and CDR2 SNEGSKA (reference sequence). CDR3 loop: CSAAGTALAKNIQYF. The CDR3 DNA reads TGCAGTGCTGCCGGGACAGCCTTAGCCAAAAACATTCAGTACTTC.

This clonotype was seen ten or more times. The chain carries TRBV12-3 or TRBV12-4 and TRBJ1-2; no clear D gene. The V end lost 6 bases, the J end lost 3 bases, and 17 bases lay between the germline ends. This CDR3 is built from 15 residues. The CDR3 region has the DNA TGTGCCAGCAGCCGGGGTGATTTCCGGCACTATGGCTACACCTTC. It yields the protein CASSRGDFRHYGYTF.

This clonotype was counted at least ten times. V usage is TRBV20-1 and J usage is TRBJ1-1; D is unclear. Germline-derived CDR1 and CDR2 are DFQATT and SNEGSKA (reference sequence). Trimming took 8 bases from V and 1 from J, leaving 8 bases between them. This CDR3 region has 11 residues. CDR3 nucleotides: TGCAGTCCGGCGGGGAACACTGAAGCTTTCTTT. This sequence encodes CSPAGNTEAFF.

The rearrangement uses TRBV20-1 and TRBJ2-3; the D gene is possibly TRBD1 (6 bases). CDR1 and CDR2 from the germline V gene are DFQATT and SNEGSKA (reference sequence). The CDR3 has 15 amino acids. The V gene lost 5 bases and the J gene lost 5 bases, with 20 bases spanning the gap. The CDR3 DNA is TGCAGTGCTGCCCTTGGGGGCGCAGCATTAGATACGCAGTATTTT. It translates to CSAALGGAALDTQYF.

There are many counts of this clonotype. This chain joins TRBV7-9 and TRBJ2-5; D unclear. The CDR3 is 14 amino acids. V was clipped by 1 base and J by 5 bases, with 11 bases between them. Per the germline V gene, CDR1 is SEHNR and CDR2 is FQNEAQ (reference sequence). The chain's CDR3 is CASSLVRAMETQYF. The DNA of the CDR3 is TGTGCCAGCAGCTTAGTCCGAGCCATGGAGACCCAGTACTTC.

The V and J genes are TRBV25-1 and TRBJ1-6; D unresolved. Trimming pared 2 bases from V and 6 bases from J, leaving 17 bases between. CDR1 and CDR2 from the germline V gene are MGHDK and SYGVNS. CDR3 size: 17 residues. The CDR3 nucleotides are TGTGCCAGCAGTGAACTCGAGGCGGGTGTGCGTAATTCACCCCTCCACTTT. It is translated as CASSELEAGVRNSPLHF.

The sample holds many counts of this clonotype. J is TRBJ1-5 and V is TRBV2; 9 nucleotides agree with TRBD1. The CDR3 is 14 residues long. Trimming removed 7 bases from V and 4 bases from J; junction bases left unmatched: 5. Germline V gene data show CDR1 as SNHLY and CDR2 as FYNNEI. The CDR3 bases are TGTGCCAGCAACCCGGGACAGGGAAATCAGCCCCAGCATTTT. This codes for CASNPGQGNQPQHF.

This clonotype has ten or more counts. The CDR3 DNA follows: TGTGCCAGCAGCTTACAGGGTATCAATGAGCAGTTCTTC. It translates to CASSLQGINEQFF. This rearrangement joins TRBV6-1 to TRBJ2-1, with D tentatively TRBD1 (6 bases). V gave up 6 bases and J gave up 6 bases, with 12 bases separating them. The CDR3 runs 13 residues. The V gene's germline CDR1 is MNHNS and CDR2 SASEGT.

This clonotype was counted at least ten times. The rearrangement joins TRBV6-1 to TRBJ1-1; D possibly corresponds to TRBD1 (6 bases). Trimming took off 7 bases at V and 3 bases at J, with 15 bases between the two ends. CDR3 length: 14 amino acids. The germline V gene has CDR1 MNHNS and CDR2 SASEGT. DNA of the CDR3: TGTGCCAGCACCCAGGGGTACGGTCACACTGAAGCTTTCTTT. Encoded protein: CASTQGYGHTEAFF.

This clonotype was detected many times. This chain joins TRBV12-3 or TRBV12-4 and TRBJ2-7; weak D call: TRBD2 (6 bases). The CDR3 sequence is 14 residues long. Trimming took 5 bases from V and 3 from J, leaving 14 bases between them. The CDR3 region is CASSPRLVLYEQYF. In DNA, the CDR3 is TGTGCCAGCAGTCCGCGACTAGTTCTCTACGAGCAGTACTTC.

This clonotype was counted many times. The chain employs TRBV28 and TRBJ2-7; TRBD2 agrees at 12 bases. Looked up from germline, CDR1 is MDHEN and CDR2 is SYDVKM. This CDR3 region has 17 residues. V lost 6 bases, J lost 6 bases, and 15 bases stayed unmatched. In nucleotides, the CDR3 is TGTGCCAGCAGCCCCCTCGGACTAGCGGGAATAGTTCGCGAGCAGTACTTC. This sequence encodes CASSPLGLAGIVREQYF.